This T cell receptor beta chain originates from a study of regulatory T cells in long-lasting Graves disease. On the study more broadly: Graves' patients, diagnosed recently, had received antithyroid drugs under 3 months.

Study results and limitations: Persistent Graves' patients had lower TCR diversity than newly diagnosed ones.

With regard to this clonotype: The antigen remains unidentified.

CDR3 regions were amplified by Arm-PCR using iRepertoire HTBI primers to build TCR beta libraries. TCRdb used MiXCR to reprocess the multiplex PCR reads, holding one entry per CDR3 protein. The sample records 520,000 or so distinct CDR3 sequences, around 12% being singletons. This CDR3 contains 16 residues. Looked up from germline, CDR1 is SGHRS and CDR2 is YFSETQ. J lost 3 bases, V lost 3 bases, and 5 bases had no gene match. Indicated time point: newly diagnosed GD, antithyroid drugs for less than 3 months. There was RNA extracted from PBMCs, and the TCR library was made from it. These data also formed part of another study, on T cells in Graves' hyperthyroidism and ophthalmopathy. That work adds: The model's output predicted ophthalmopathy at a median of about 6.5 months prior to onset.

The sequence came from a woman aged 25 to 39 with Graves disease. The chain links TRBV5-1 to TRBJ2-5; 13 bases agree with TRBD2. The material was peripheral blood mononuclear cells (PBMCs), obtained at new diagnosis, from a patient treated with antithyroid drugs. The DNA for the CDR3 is TGCGCCAGCAGCTGGGGGACTAGCGGGACCAAAGAGACCCAGTACTTC. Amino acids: CASSWGTSGTKETQYF.